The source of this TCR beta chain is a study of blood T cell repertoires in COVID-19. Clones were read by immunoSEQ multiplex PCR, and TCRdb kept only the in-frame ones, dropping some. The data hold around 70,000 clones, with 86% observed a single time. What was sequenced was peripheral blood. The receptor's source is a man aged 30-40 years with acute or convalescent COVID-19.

The CDR3 nucleotides are TGTGCCAGCAGCAGTGAGGGCGATGCCTATGGCTACACCTTC. Translation gives CASSSEGDAYGYTF. The chain has TRBV6-6 and TRBJ1-2; D is uncertain. V was pared by 6 bases and J by 4 bases, with 15 bases between. This CDR3 region has 14 residues. The V gene's germline CDR1 is MNHNY and CDR2 SVGAGI (reference sequence).